The T cell receptor (beta chain) under discussion was sequenced for a study of shared clonotypes between healthy human individuals. The naive CD8 population came from CD45RO-negative cells selected for CCR7, without terminally differentiated effector memory CD45RA+ cells. The repertoire was sequenced with immunoSEQ multiplex PCR; TCRdb's copy has only in-frame clones and lacks some. The data hold more than 500,000 clones, with around 95% observed a single time. Trimming left V 2 bases short and J 2 bases short, with 10 bases between. Germline V gene data show CDR1 as MNHEY and CDR2 as SVGAGI. The CDR3 totals 15 residues.

This TCR came from a woman aged 25-40 years in good health. Sequences were obtained from naive CD8+ T cells sorted from blood. This sequence joins TRBV6-5 and TRBJ1-5; D unclear. The CDR3: CASSYTYKGNQPQHF. Here the CDR3 DNA reads TGTGCCAGCAGTTACACCTACAAGGGCAATCAGCCCCAGCATTTT.